The next 8 T cell receptor beta chains were all read from a single sample in a study of shared clonotypes between healthy human individuals. TCRdb's copy holds only in-frame clones and misses some; the assay was immunoSEQ multiplex PCR. Among approximately 2,300,000 clones, roughly 92% were seen once, and the ten largest hold 0.37%. Sequences were obtained from naive CD4+ T cells from PBMCs. Subset noted: CD45RA+ positively selected. The origin of the receptors is a man younger than 30 in good health. Some clones in this sample may be carry-over from other donors' samples.

The V gene is TRBV15, the J gene TRBJ2-3, with a tentative D call TRBD2 (6 bases). The CDR3 extends over 15 amino acids. Deletions cut 0 bases from V and 0 bases from J, with 7 bases between. Germline values: CDR1 LNHNV, CDR2 YYDKDF (reference sequence). The CDR3 loop reads CATSRDSGSTDTQYF. CDR3 nucleotide sequence: TGTGCCACCAGCAGAGATAGCGGTAGCACAGATACGCAGTATTTT. The variable domain in full, completed from reference TRBV15 and TRBJ2-3, reads DAMVIQNPRYQVTQFGKPVTLSCSQTLNHNVMYWYQQKSSQAPKLLFHYYDKDFNNEADTPDNFQSRRPNTSFCFLDIRSPGLGDTAMYLCATSRDSGSTDTQYFGPGTRLTVL.

This sequence joins TRBV21-1 and TRBJ1-1; the table names TRBD1, a call not compared with the DNA. TRBV21-1 is a recognized pseudogene. This CDR3 contains 13 residues. The CDR3 protein is CASTKTANTEAFF. The CDR3 region has the DNA TGTGCCAGCACCAAGACAGCGAACACTGAAGCTTTCTTT.

This chain links TRBV7-9 with TRBJ2-7; D remains ambiguous. CDR1 SEHNR and CDR2 FQNEAQ come from the germline V gene (reference sequence). This CDR3 has 15 amino acids. Deletions cut 5 bases from V and 3 bases from J, with 17 bases between. In DNA, the CDR3 is TGTGCCAGCAGCCCCGACCGGCAGGTTATCTACGAGCAGTACTTC. Translating gives CASSPDRQVIYEQYF.

The rearrangement links TRBV27 to TRBJ1-2, with D possibly being TRBD1 (5 bases). Trimming left V 2 bases short and J 8 bases short, with 15 bases between. Germline CDR1 and CDR2: MNHEY and SMNVEV (reference sequence). The CDR3 sequence is 14 residues long. For the CDR3, the DNA is TGTGCCAGCAGTTTACGTCGGTCAGAGGGGGGCTACACCTTC. Its translation: CASSLRRSEGGYTF.

The chain is built from TRBV6-1 and TRBJ1-2; weak D call: TRBD1 (5 bases). V was cut by 5 bases and J by 6 bases, with 16 bases left in between. This CDR3 is 14 amino acids long. The V gene's germline CDR1 is MNHNS and CDR2 SASEGT. CDR3 coding DNA: TGTGCCAGCAGTCCTGGAGGGGTTCCAAATGGCTACACCTTC. Its translation is CASSPGGVPNGYTF.

The chain joins TRBV28 to TRBJ2-7, with D uncertain. In germline, CDR1 is MDHEN, CDR2 SYDVKM. This CDR3 has 15 residues. Trimming stripped 6 bases from V and 4 bases from J, with 19 bases between. CDR3 DNA sequence: TGTGCCAGCAGCCCCATTAAGGGCGGAAGATACGAGCAGTACTTC. This gives the protein CASSPIKGGRYEQYF.

This sequence joins TRBV9 and TRBJ2-2; no definite D call. The CDR3 spans 14 residues. CDR1 is SGDLS and CDR2 is YYNGEE in the germline V gene. V lost 0 bases and J lost 4, with 7 bases in between. CDR3 residues: CASSVEQSTGELFF. CDR3 nucleotides: TGTGCCAGCAGCGTAGAACAGTCCACCGGGGAGCTGTTTTTT.

The chain links TRBV7-2 to TRBJ1-1; D is perhaps TRBD1 (6 bases). The CDR3 has 15 amino acids. CDR1 and CDR2 from the germline V gene are SGHTA and FQGNSA. Trimming shortened V by 7 bases and J by 3 bases, and 18 bases separated the two germline ends. CDR3 residues: CASTQKQGWDTEAFF. In DNA, the CDR3 is TGTGCCAGCACCCAGAAGCAGGGGTGGGACACTGAAGCTTTCTTT.